The sequence of this TCR beta chain was determined in a study of T cells after posttransplantation cyclophosphamide. General observations from the study: Blood and skin or GI T cell repertoires showed limited TRB overlap. Recipient CMV seropositivity and CMV reactivation strongly tracked TRB clonality. Donor-recipient repertoire similarity was low at 1-2 months, rising over year one.

TCRdb keeps only in-frame clones here, not all; method: immunoSEQ multiplex PCR. The sample holds approximately 31,000 clones, and no clone turns up only once. The CDR3 contains 16 residues. With V trimmed by 5 bases and J by 4 bases, 13 bases remained unmatched. On the day of bone marrow donation, the related graft donor provided peripheral blood. Ten or more counts support this clone. As yet, its antigen is unknown. The rearrangement links TRBV12-3 or TRBV12-4 to TRBJ1-2, with 7 bases identical to TRBD1. The sequence was obtained from a woman aged 30 to 39 in good health and a related stem cell transplant donor. The sequenced material came from PBMCs. The CDR3 is CASSRAGGRSIYGYTF. The DNA of the CDR3 is TGTGCCAGCAGTCGGGCAGGGGGTCGAAGTATCTATGGCTACACCTTC.